This T cell receptor (beta chain) emerged from a study of shared clonotypes between healthy human individuals. About the study: The cohort had two women and three men, ages 18 to 49.

A single count supports this clone. The CDR3 has 12 residues. V lost 6 bases, J lost 5 bases, and 10 bases lay in between. From germline, CDR1 is SGHTA and CDR2 FQGNSA. Profiling relied on immunoSEQ multiplex PCR, and the TCRdb table lists in-frame clones only, not all of them. The sample records approximately 500,000 clones, approximately 81% being singletons. The sequence derives from a woman in her 40s in good health. Some clones in this sample may be carry-over from other donors' samples. Specimen: PBMCs. The genes are TRBV7-2 and TRBJ1-1, with no clear D. Here the CDR3 DNA reads TGTGCCAGCAGTCTGAGTGAGACTGAAGCTTTCTTT. This sequence encodes CASSLSETEAFF. Combining the CDR3 with reference TRBV7-2 and TRBJ1-1 gives the whole variable domain GAGVSQSPSNKVTEKGKDVELRCDPISGHTALYWYRQSLGQGLEFLIYFQGNSAPDKSGLPSDRFSAERTGGSVSTLTIQRTQQEDSAVYLCASSLSETEAFFGQGTRLTVV.